The clone carrying this T cell receptor beta chain has only a few counts. This entry belongs to a study of blood T cell repertoires in COVID-19. Study-level information: The cDNA or gDNA used as material had been derived from T cells, B-cell-depleted T cells, or PBMCs.

Source study methods: Estimated nucleated cell counts came from reference gene primer amplification. The method was immunoSEQ multiplex PCR; TCRdb's version includes in-frame clones alone and lacks a portion of them. V, J and clone size were drawn from that table, and D and trimming were deduced from the DNA. The profile shows 220,000 or so clones, about 80% of them singletons. Germline V gene data show CDR1 as SGHVS and CDR2 as FNYEAQ. J lost 3 bases, V lost 11 bases, and 12 bases had no gene match. The CDR3 consists of 15 residues. What was sequenced was peripheral blood. The genes are TRBV7-6 and TRBJ2-1, with TRBD1 matching over 8 bases. This TCR was recovered from a woman aged 25 to 39 who had recovered from COVID-19. CDR3 sequence (DNA): TGTGCCCCGGGCACAGGGGGACTTGGCTACAATGAGCAGTTCTTC. Its translation is CAPGTGGLGYNEQFF.